This T cell receptor (beta chain) originates from a study of cytomegalovirus exposure and HLA in healthy donors. A 120-subject validation cohort, separate from the approximately 670-subject first cohort, supplied the donors. Note on this clone: What it binds is not known.

Study-wide results and limits: Many donors carried some public TCRs, although rarity characterized most TCR sequences. According to a later analysis, TCR clusters from the first cohort tended to co-occur in the 120 or so validation repertoires. Cytomegalovirus status, reportedly, was diagnosed with high specificity and sensitivity by the classifier.

Sequenced by immunoSEQ multiplex PCR; TCRdb stores in-frame clones only, minus some. The sample includes 200,000 to 300,000 clones, 90% of them seen just once. Germline assignment: CDR1 MGHDK and CDR2 SYGVNS. CDR3 length: 15 residues. V was clipped by 1 base and J by 7 bases; unmatched bases: 7. The TCR comes from a woman aged 25 to 39 in good health and CMV-seronegative. The rearrangement uses TRBV25-1 and TRBJ2-7, with TRBD2 matching over 10 bases. Sample: PBMCs. DNA of the CDR3: TGTGCCAGCAGTGAATCAGCGGGAGGGCCGGGGGAGCAGTACTTC. Protein: CASSESAGGPGEQYF.